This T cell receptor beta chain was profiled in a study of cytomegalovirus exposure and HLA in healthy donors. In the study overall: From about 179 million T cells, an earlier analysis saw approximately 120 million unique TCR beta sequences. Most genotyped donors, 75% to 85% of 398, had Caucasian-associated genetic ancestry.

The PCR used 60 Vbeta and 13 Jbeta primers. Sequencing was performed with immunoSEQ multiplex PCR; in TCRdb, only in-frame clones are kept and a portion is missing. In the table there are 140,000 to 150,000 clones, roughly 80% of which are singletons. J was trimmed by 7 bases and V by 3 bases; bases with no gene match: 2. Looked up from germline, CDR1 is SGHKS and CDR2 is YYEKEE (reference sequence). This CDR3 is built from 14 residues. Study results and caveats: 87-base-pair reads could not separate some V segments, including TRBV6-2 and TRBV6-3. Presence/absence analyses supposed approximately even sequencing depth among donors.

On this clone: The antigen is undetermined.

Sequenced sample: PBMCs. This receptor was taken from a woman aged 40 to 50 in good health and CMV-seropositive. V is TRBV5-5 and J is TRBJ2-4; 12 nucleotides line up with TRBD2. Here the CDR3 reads CASSSGLAGNIQYF. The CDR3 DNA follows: TGTGCCAGCAGCTCCGGACTAGCGGGGAACATTCAGTACTTC.